This TCR beta chain was captured by sequencing in a study of T cell repertoires in cytomegalovirus infection. About the study: It can be stated that public TCR beta signatures indicated CMV infection as well as a matching HLA type. Study-wide points: The response measured ex vivo was dominated by TCR beta clonotypes (HLA-C-restricted and CMV-specific). Cumulative frequency (of public TCR beta family members) identified carriers of CMV plus the relevant HLA.

As regards this clonotype: Antigen specificity is unknown.

TCRdb ran MiXCR on the reads and lists one entry per CDR3 protein. The sample contains some 220,000 distinct CDR3 sequences, around 12% of which appear only once. With 4 bases clipped from V and 1 base from J, the junction kept 7 bases outside the gene matches. This CDR3 is 16 amino acids long. Germline loops: CDR1 LGHDT, CDR2 YNNKEL (reference sequence). Sequencing was done on a sample of PBMCs. This clonotype was sampled from a human donor in good health (CMV status not recorded). Some clones in this sample may be carry-over from other donors' samples. The chain recombines TRBV3-1 with TRBJ1-3; TRBD1 agrees at 7 bases. The CDR3 region has the DNA TGTGCCAGCAGCCCCCAGGGGGGAGGATCTGGAAACACCATATATTTT. Translated: CASSPQGGGSGNTIYF.